These T cell receptor beta chains were read from a single sample in a study of Ad26.COV2.S vaccination and SARS-CoV-2 variants. Only in-frame clones appear in the TCRdb table, and some are missing; sequencing was by immunoSEQ multiplex PCR. The sample shows about 350,000 clones, about 89% of them seen only once. This specimen consisted of peripheral blood, obtained in a trial of Ad26.COV2.S vaccine versus placebo. These receptors were obtained from a person aged 18-65 years who received the Ad26.COV2.S COVID-19 vaccine or a placebo. Each CDR3 is given with its conserved first and last residue. The order of the fields is J gene, V gene, CDR3 protein.

>TRBJ1-2|TRBV5-1
CASSLASTDRNYGYTF
>TRBJ2-7|TRBV5-6
CASKYRDGLYEQYF
>TRBJ2-7|TRBV4-1
CASPKYSYEQYF
>TRBJ2-5|TRBV27
CASSLSLSTQETQYF
>TRBJ2-1|TRBV11-3
CASSYNTGAEQFF
>TRBJ2-7|TRBV4-1
CASSPTPGLAYEQYF
>TRBJ2-2|TRBV28
CASSLHRSGELFF
>TRBJ2-1|TRBV6-1
CASSEFLINEQFF
>TRBJ1-2|TRBV27
CASSPTGGQIGGYTF
>TRBJ1-2|TRBV27
CASRVRRTGGAYGYTF
>TRBJ1-6|TRBV13
CASRSQGRNNSPLHF
>TRBJ1-2|TRBV28
CASSPLVGLHVYGYTF
>TRBJ1-1|TRBV18
CASSPAPGQINTEAFF
>TRBJ2-2|TRBV19
CATTPGGNGELFF
>TRBJ2-3|TRBV2
CASTLASSTDTQYF
>TRBJ1-2|TRBV6-5
CASSPFGQANYGYTF
>TRBJ1-2|TRBV5-8
CASSGLNYGYTF
>TRBJ1-5|TRBV28
CASSPSRRGSNQPQHF
>TRBJ2-7|TRBV7-9
CASSRFGPTYEQYF
>TRBJ2-1|TRBV25-1
CASSEGLVWVYNEQFF
>TRBJ1-5|TRBV5-1
CASSLDGRGYGQPQHF
>TRBJ1-2|TRBV11-2
CASSLGFAYSGEGYGYTF
>TRBJ1-1|TRBV28
CASSRQFTEAFF